This TCR beta chain emerged from a study of control samples from healthy donors and cancer patients. TCRdb's table, derived via immunoSEQ multiplex PCR, lists solely in-frame clones and lacks some. This table holds 90,000 to 95,000 clones, around 85% found once. Input material: blood. The sequence derives from a man younger than 45 in good health.

This CDR3 reads CASSYQRGNGNTIYF. The CDR3 bases are TGTGCCAGCAGTTATCAGAGAGGTAACGGAAACACCATATATTTT. This chain uses TRBV11-3 with TRBJ1-3, with D hard to call. V was trimmed by 6 bases and J by 4 bases, leaving 16 bases between them. Germline V gene sequence: CDR1 SGHNT, CDR2 YENEEA. The CDR3 runs 15 residues.